The sequence of this TCR beta chain was determined in a study of CD8 T cells in ankylosing spondylitis. General study findings and limits: Seemingly characteristic of ankylosing spondylitis blood was a TCR beta motif consisting of roughly 8 highly homologous variants. Disease-associated clones were reportedly significantly overrepresented in matched ankylosing spondylitis synovial fluid.

This clonotype was counted between two and nine times. Its antigen is still unknown. Quantitative 5'-RACE was performed with molecular barcodes, and it yielded the TCR beta libraries. TCRdb re-called the 5' RACE reads with MiXCR, one entry per CDR3 protein. The sample holds roughly 260,000 distinct CDR3 sequences; around 20% are singletons and the top ten take 7.8%. With 4 bases removed from V and 0 bases from J, the gap between germline ends came to 11 bases. This CDR3 has 15 amino acids. Germline V gene lookup returns CDR1 SGDLS and CDR2 YYNGEE. The sequence was obtained from a male donor with ankylosing spondylitis or in good health (not recorded which). The sample comprised blood, either unsorted or a sorted T cell fraction (not recorded which). The chain combines TRBV9 with TRBJ1-3; D gene uncertain. CDR3 DNA: TGTGCCAGCAGCCCGTCGTTGGACTCTGGAAACACCATATATTTT. It specifies CASSPSLDSGNTIYF.